This TCR beta chain was captured in a study of shared clonotypes between healthy human individuals. Using immunoSEQ multiplex PCR, the repertoire was profiled, and TCRdb retains in-frame clones only, with some absent. The table shows around 690,000 clones, with about 92% occurring only once. The germline CDR1 and CDR2 sequences are LGHNA and YSLEER. The CDR3 covers 15 residues. V lost 2 bases to trimming and J lost 0 bases, with 8 bases between them. This TCR derives from a man aged 18-30 years in good health. Some clones in this sample may be carry-over from other donors' samples. The V and J genes are TRBV4-3 and TRBJ2-1; D not certain. The sequenced sample consisted of memory CD8+ T cells from PBMCs. This sample's subset: CD45RO+ cells pooled with CCR7-negative TemRA cells. The CDR3 coding sequence is TGCGCCAGCAGCCAACAACACTTCTCCTACAATGAGCAGTTCTTC. This translates into CASSQQHFSYNEQFF.